Below are 22 T cell receptor beta chains sequenced from a single sample in a study of T cell changes during pregnancy in multiple sclerosis. Libraries were prepared by immunoSEQ multiplex PCR; TCRdb keeps only in-frame clonotypes and omits some of them. The sample includes around 75,000 clones, about 91% seen only once; the top ten take 0.25% to 0.3%. The sample in question was CD4+ T cells from peripheral blood mononuclear cells, obtained in the third trimester of pregnancy. The receptor source for this set is a female donor in good health, enrolled as a control in a pregnancy study.

J is TRBJ2-2 and V is TRBV9, with TRBD2 identical over 15 bases. This CDR3 is 20 amino acids long. The V gene's germline CDR1 is SGDLS and CDR2 YYNGEE. V gave up 3 bases and J gave up 0 bases; unmatched junction bases: 9. Here the CDR3 DNA reads TGTGCCAGCAGCGGCCCACCGGGACTAGCGGGGGGACCGAACACCGGGGAGCTGTTTTTT. This codes for CASSGPPGLAGGPNTGELFF.

The rearrangement links TRBV29-1 to TRBJ1-2, with D unclear. Germline values: CDR1 SQVTM, CDR2 ANQGSEA. This CDR3 comprises 12 residues. Trimming pared 4 bases from V and 2 bases from J, leaving 8 bases between. CDR3 sequence reads: CSVGAANYGYTF. The CDR3, as DNA: TGCAGCGTTGGCGCCGCCAACTATGGCTACACCTTC.

The genes are TRBV2 and TRBJ1-2; D is unresolved. In germline, CDR1 is SNHLY, CDR2 FYNNEI. CDR3 length: 13 residues. V lost 8 bases and J 8 bases, leaving 18 bases between the germline ends. The CDR3 DNA sequence: TGTGCCAGCCTTAATCGGAGGGATGGAGGCTACACCTTC. As protein: CASLNRRDGGYTF.

V gene TRBV7-2 combines with J gene TRBJ2-7, with D hard to call. The CDR3 totals 11 residues. V lost 4 bases and J lost 3, with 4 bases in between. CDR1 SGHTA and CDR2 FQGNSA come from the germline V gene. The CDR3 DNA follows: TGTGCCAGCAGCTCTCTCTACGAGCAGTACTTC. As protein: CASSSLYEQYF.

V and J are TRBV6-1 and TRBJ2-7, with D possibly TRBD1 on 6 matching bases. V lost 4 bases and J lost 2, with 15 bases in between. Per the germline V gene, CDR1 is MNHNS and CDR2 is SASEGT. The CDR3 consists of 15 residues. This chain's CDR3 is CASSVEGVGTYEQYF. The CDR3 DNA reads as TGTGCCAGCAGTGTTGAGGGGGTTGGAACCTACGAGCAGTACTTC.

V gene TRBV19 combines with J gene TRBJ1-4; D possibly corresponds to TRBD1 (5 bases). Germline loops: CDR1 LNHDA, CDR2 SQIVND (reference sequence). The CDR3 is made up of 14 amino acids. V lost 2 bases, J lost 4 bases, and 8 bases lay in between. CDR3 loop: CASSIIQGNEKLFF. CDR3 nucleotide sequence: TGTGCCAGTAGTATAATCCAGGGTAATGAAAAACTGTTTTTT. The entire variable domain, with the rest obtained from reference TRBV19 and TRBJ1-4, is as follows: DGGITQSPKYLFRKEGQNVTLSCEQNLNHDAMYWYRQDPGQGLRLIYYSQIVNDFQKGDIAEGYSVSREKKESFPLTVTSAQKNPTAFYLCASSIIQGNEKLFFGSGTQLSVL.

The chain joins TRBV19 to TRBJ1-5, with 10 nucleotides matching TRBD1. This CDR3 contains 14 residues. CDR1 and CDR2 from the germline V gene are LNHDA and SQIVND (reference sequence). V gave up 5 bases and J gave up 7 bases; unmatched junction bases: 5. This CDR3 reads CASSVGTGEQPQHF. CDR3 coding DNA: TGTGCCAGTAGTGTGGGGACAGGGGAACAGCCCCAGCATTTT.

This chain joins TRBV7-2 and TRBJ1-5; D may be TRBD1 (5 bases). Trimming stripped 5 bases from V and 0 bases from J, with 11 bases between. Germline CDR1 is SGHTA and CDR2 is FQGNSA. There are 15 residues in the CDR3. The CDR3: CASSAFGGSNQPQHF. As DNA, the CDR3 is TGTGCCAGCAGCGCATTCGGGGGTAGCAATCAGCCCCAGCATTTT.

The chain carries TRBV6-5 and TRBJ1-1, with 12 bases that match TRBD1. CDR3 size: 15 residues. V shed 6 bases, J shed 6 bases, and the junction held 8 bases outside the gene matches. Germline values: CDR1 MNHEY, CDR2 SVGAGI. Here the CDR3 DNA reads TGTGCCAGCAGGGCCGGGACAGGGGGCCGGTCTGAAGCTTTCTTT. It encodes CASRAGTGGRSEAFF.

This clone was found once. This rearrangement joins TRBV5-8 to TRBJ1-3; 8 bases map to TRBD1. The CDR3 runs to 15 residues. V lost 0 bases and J lost 1; bases outside the gene matches: 0. CDR1 is SGHTS and CDR2 is YDEGEE in the germline V gene. Written as DNA, the CDR3 is TGTGCCAGCAGCTTGGGGACAGGGTCTGGAAACACCATATATTTT. Translating it yields CASSLGTGSGNTIYF.

On this clone: This sample also contains other DNA sequences that code for the same CDR3. The CDR3 here is CAWSRQGNQPQHF. Written as DNA, the CDR3 is TGTGCCTGGAGTAGGCAGGGTAATCAGCCCCAGCATTTT. V usage is TRBV30 and J usage is TRBJ1-5; TRBD1 is a possible D gene (5 bases). V lost 2 bases and J lost 4, with 9 bases in between. CDR1 and CDR2 from the germline V gene are GTSNPN and SVGIG (reference sequence). The CDR3 totals 13 residues.

This clone showed up just a few times. This chain links TRBV7-2 with TRBJ1-2; TRBD1 is a possible D gene (5 bases). Trimming took off 0 bases at V and 4 bases at J, with 12 bases between the two ends. CDR1 is SGHTA, CDR2 FQGNSA, per germline. The CDR3 runs 15 residues. CDR3 DNA sequence: TGTGCCAGCAGCTTAGCAACGGGTACAGGCTATGGCTACACCTTC. Translated, it gives CASSLATGTGYGYTF. Looking up the rest from reference TRBV7-2 and TRBJ1-2 gives the full variable domain: GAGVSQSPSNKVTEKGKDVELRCDPISGHTALYWYRQSLGQGLEFLIYFQGNSAPDKSGLPSDRFSAERTGGSVSTLTIQRTQQEDSAVYLCASSLATGTGYGYTFGSGTRLTVV.

This chain joins TRBV5-6 and TRBJ2-1; 8 bases line up with TRBD1. The CDR3 sequence is 14 residues long. Unmatched junction bases numbered 6, after V lost 2 bases and J lost 8 bases. Germline V gene lookup returns CDR1 SGHDT and CDR2 YYEEEE. CDR3 DNA: TGTGCCAGCAGCTTTGAACAGGGGGGAGATGAGCAGTTCTTC. The encoded protein is CASSFEQGGDEQFF.

This clone was recorded only once. The genes are TRBV11-3 and TRBJ2-1; the match to TRBD1 covers 7 bases. The CDR3 contains 14 residues. From germline, CDR1 is SGHNT and CDR2 YENEEA. The junction had 5 bases not matched to a gene; V was cut back by 3 bases and J by 6 bases. CDR3 in amino acids: CASSFQGDINEQFF. The CDR3 DNA reads as TGTGCCAGCAGCTTTCAGGGGGATATCAATGAGCAGTTCTTC.

V usage is TRBV5-1 and J usage is TRBJ1-2, with a possible D match to TRBD1 (5 bases). CDR1 and CDR2 (germline): SGHRS, YFSETQ. CDR3 length: 16 residues. Trimming removed 0 bases from V and 8 bases from J, with 20 bases in between. The CDR3 loop reads CASSLVAAGDYEGYTF. DNA for the CDR3: TGCGCCAGCAGCTTGGTGGCGGCCGGGGACTATGAGGGCTACACCTTC. The complete variable domain, with remaining parts taken from reference TRBV5-1 and TRBJ1-2, reads KAGVTQTPRYLIKTRGQQVTLSCSPISGHRSVSWYQQTPGQGLQFLFEYFSETQRNKGNFPGRFSGRQFSNSRSEMNVSTLELGDSALYLCASSLVAAGDYEGYTFGSGTRLTVV.

J is TRBJ2-2 and V is TRBV4-2; a possible D gene is TRBD2 (6 bases). The CDR3 spans 17 residues. V lost 0 bases and J 5 bases, leaving 16 bases between the germline ends. Germline loops: CDR1 LGHNA, CDR2 YNFKEQ. The CDR3 region is CASSQEDVRGGTGELFF. In nucleotides, the CDR3 is TGTGCCAGCAGCCAAGAGGACGTGCGGGGTGGGACCGGGGAGCTGTTTTTT.

The chain joins TRBV30 to TRBJ2-3, with 12 nucleotides matching TRBD2. Trimming took 0 bases from V and 4 from J; bases not matched to a gene: 8. Per the germline V gene, CDR1 is GTSNPN and CDR2 is SVGIG (reference sequence). This CDR3 has 17 amino acids. CDR3 sequence reads: CAWSVESSGGAADTQYF. CDR3 bases: TGTGCCTGGAGTGTAGAATCTAGCGGGGGGGCTGCAGATACGCAGTATTTT.

The chain is built from TRBV28 and TRBJ1-3; no definite D call. Germline values: CDR1 MDHEN, CDR2 SYDVKM. V lost 5 bases to trimming and J lost 1 base, with 12 bases between them. The CDR3 consists of 15 residues. CDR3 nucleotide sequence: TGTGCCAGCAGTCTAAACCCCGAGTCTGGAAACACCATATATTTT. It yields the protein CASSLNPESGNTIYF.

The V gene is TRBV6-4, the J gene TRBJ2-1, with D perhaps TRBD1 (5 bases). CDR1 is MRHNA and CDR2 is SNTAGT in the germline V gene. Trimming shortened V by 0 bases and J by 9 bases, and 18 bases separated the two germline ends. The CDR3 is 16 amino acids. The CDR3, as DNA: TGTGCCAGCAGTGACTCGTTTAGGGCAGGGTGGGGTGAGCAGTTCTTC. Its protein product is CASSDSFRAGWGEQFF.

This chain connects TRBV15 to TRBJ1-5, with D possibly TRBD1 on 5 matching bases. The CDR3 has 14 residues. Germline CDR1 is LNHNV and CDR2 is YYDKDF (reference sequence). V shed 8 bases and J shed 0 bases, with 11 bases lying between them. In DNA, the CDR3 is TGTGCCACCGCCACAGGCAATAGCAATCAGCCCCAGCATTTT. It encodes CATATGNSNQPQHF.

This chain uses TRBV23-1 with TRBJ1-1; 11 bases are shared with TRBD1. TRBV23-1 is placed among ORFs of uncertain function. J lost 5 bases, V lost 11 bases, and 13 bases had no gene match. The CDR3 contains 15 residues. The DNA for the CDR3 is TGCGCCGGGCGGGAGGACAGGGGGCTTCGTACTGAAGCTTTCTTT. Protein product: CAGREDRGLRTEAFF.

The V and J genes are TRBV19 and TRBJ1-2; no definite D call. Germline V lookup: CDR1 LNHDA, CDR2 SQIVND (reference sequence). This CDR3 is 16 amino acids long. Between the trimmed V and J ends, which lost 5 bases and 1 base, there was a span of 17 bases. Here the CDR3 reads CASSPRVSRINYGYTF. The CDR3 nucleotides are TGTGCCAGTAGTCCCCGCGTAAGTCGAATTAACTATGGCTACACCTTC. Complete variable domain (other parts from reference TRBV19 and TRBJ1-2): DGGITQSPKYLFRKEGQNVTLSCEQNLNHDAMYWYRQDPGQGLRLIYYSQIVNDFQKGDIAEGYSVSREKKESFPLTVTSAQKNPTAFYLCASSPRVSRINYGYTFGSGTRLTVV.